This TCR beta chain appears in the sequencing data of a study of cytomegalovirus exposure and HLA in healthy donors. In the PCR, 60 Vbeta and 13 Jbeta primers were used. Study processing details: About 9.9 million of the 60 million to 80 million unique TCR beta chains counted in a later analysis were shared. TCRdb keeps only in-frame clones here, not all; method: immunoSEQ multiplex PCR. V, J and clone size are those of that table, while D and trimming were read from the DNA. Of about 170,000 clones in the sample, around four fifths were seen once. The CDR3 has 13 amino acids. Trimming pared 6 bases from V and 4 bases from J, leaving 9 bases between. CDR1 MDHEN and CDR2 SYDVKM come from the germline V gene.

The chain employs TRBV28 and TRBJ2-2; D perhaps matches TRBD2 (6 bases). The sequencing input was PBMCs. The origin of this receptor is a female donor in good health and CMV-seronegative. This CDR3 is CASSWGGTGELFF. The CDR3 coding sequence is TGTGCCAGCAGCTGGGGAGGCACCGGGGAGCTGTTTTTT. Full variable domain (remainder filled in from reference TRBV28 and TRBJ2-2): DVKVTQSSRYLVKRTGEKVFLECVQDMDHENMFWYRQDPGLGLRLIYFSYDVKMKEKGDIPEGYSVSREKKERFSLILESASTNQTSMYLCASSWGGTGELFFGEGSRLTVL.